The entry below gives a single TCR beta chain sequence along with its context. The target antigen is unknown. This entry comes from a study of cytomegalovirus exposure and HLA in healthy donors. Study results and caveats: It was reportedly the case that the classifier diagnosed cytomegalovirus status with high specificity and sensitivity. Some V segments (TRBV6-2 and TRBV6-3 among them) were excluded as indistinguishable.

Use of 60 Vbeta and 13 Jbeta primers characterized the PCR. Method: immunoSEQ multiplex PCR; TCRdb's copy keeps in-frame clones and lacks some. The sample lists some 140,000 clones; under 75% were seen once. This CDR3 contains 14 residues. The V segment lost 3 bases and the J segment 6 bases; nucleotides outside the gene matches: 5. Germline V gene data show CDR1 as SGHDT and CDR2 as YYEEEE. The sequencing sample was made of PBMCs. V is TRBV5-6 and J is TRBJ2-3; 9 nucleotides align to TRBD1. This receptor was obtained from a woman in her 40s in good health and CMV-seronegative. The CDR3 DNA is TGTGCCAGCAGCTCTGGGACAGGGAGGGATACGCAGTATTTT. This codes for CASSSGTGRDTQYF.